This T cell receptor (beta chain) is from a study of response to subunit inactivated influenza vaccine. TCRdb processed the RT-PCR reads anew with MiXCR; each CDR3 protein has one entry. This table holds some 640,000 distinct CDR3 sequences, roughly 13% found once. This clonotype occurred many times. Its cognate antigen is unknown. Overall study results and limits: Authors suggested each seasonal influenza vaccination recruits few new T cells.

Per the germline V gene, CDR1 is KGHSH and CDR2 is LQKENI. This CDR3 is built from 14 residues. V was trimmed by 3 bases and J by 4 bases, leaving 10 bases between them. The rearrangement joins TRBV18 to TRBJ2-1; a possible D gene is TRBD1 (6 bases). The sequencing used PBMCs from blood, collected roughly 2 weeks before vaccination. The source of this sequence is a man between 45 and 60 years old who received an inactivated influenza vaccine. The CDR3 reads CASSPGASYNEQFF. The CDR3 DNA sequence: TGTGCCAGCTCACCGGGGGCCTCATACAATGAGCAGTTCTTC.